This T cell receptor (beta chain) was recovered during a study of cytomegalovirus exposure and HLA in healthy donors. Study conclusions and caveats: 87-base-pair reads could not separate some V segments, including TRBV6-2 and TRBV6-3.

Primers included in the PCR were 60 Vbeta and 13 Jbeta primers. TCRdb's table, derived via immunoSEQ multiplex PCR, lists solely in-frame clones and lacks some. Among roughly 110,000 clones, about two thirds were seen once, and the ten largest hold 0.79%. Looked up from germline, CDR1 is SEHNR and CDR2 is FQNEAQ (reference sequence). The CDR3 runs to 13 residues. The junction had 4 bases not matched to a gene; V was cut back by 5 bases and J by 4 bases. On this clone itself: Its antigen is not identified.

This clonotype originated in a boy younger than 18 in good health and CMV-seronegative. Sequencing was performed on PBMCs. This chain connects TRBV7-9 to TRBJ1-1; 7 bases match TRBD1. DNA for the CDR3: TGTGCCAGCAGCCGTGAGGGGGCCACTGAAGCTTTCTTT. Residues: CASSREGATEAFF.